Each of the 19 T cell receptor beta chains below was sequenced from the same sample in a study of high-grade serous ovarian cancer treatment subgroups. Measured with immunoSEQ multiplex PCR; TCRdb has only the in-frame clones, and not every one. The table records tens of thousands of clones, about 88% of them present only once. Tumor samples were obtained before definitive surgery or chemotherapy. Sequencing used tumor tissue. These receptors came from a human donor with high-grade serous ovarian cancer.

A few counts support this clone. The chain couples TRBV19 to TRBJ1-2; TRBD1 matches at 7 bases. The trim removed 9 bases at V and 4 bases at J, leaving 5 bases unmatched. The CDR3 extends over 12 amino acids. In germline, CDR1 is LNHDA, CDR2 SQIVND (reference sequence). DNA of the CDR3: TGTGCCAGCCGACAGGGCGGCTATGGCTACACCTTC. The encoded protein is CASRQGGYGYTF.

The J gene is TRBJ1-5, the V gene TRBV5-1, with D possibly being TRBD1 (5 bases). This CDR3 is 15 amino acids long. CDR1 and CDR2 (germline): SGHRS, YFSETQ. Trimming removed 0 bases at V and 5 bases at J, with 12 bases between. The CDR3 DNA reads TGCGCCAGCAGCTTGGATGCAGGGTGGGATCAGCCCCAGCATTTT. Its translation is CASSLDAGWDQPQHF.

The CDR3 is CATTHRGGPMGEQYF. DNA of the CDR3: TGTGCCACCACACATCGTGGAGGGCCGATGGGCGAGCAGTACTTC. This rearrangement joins TRBV28 to TRBJ2-7; perhaps TRBD2 as D (6 bases). In germline, CDR1 is MDHEN, CDR2 SYDVKM. There are 15 residues in the CDR3. The germline V and J ends were trimmed by 10 bases and 6 bases, with 25 bases remaining between them.

This clone has a handful of counts. The rearrangement uses TRBV19 and TRBJ1-5; perhaps TRBD1 as D (5 bases). Germline loops: CDR1 LNHDA, CDR2 SQIVND (reference sequence). Trimming shortened V by 5 bases and J by 0 bases, and 14 bases separated the two germline ends. The CDR3 is 16 residues long. CDR3 nucleotide sequence: TGTGCCAGTAGTTACGCAGGACAAGATAGCAATCAGCCCCAGCATTTT. Its protein product is CASSYAGQDSNQPQHF.

This clone showed up just once. V and J are TRBV20-1 and TRBJ2-3, with 8 positions matching TRBD1. The CDR3 sequence is 11 residues long. Looked up from germline, CDR1 is DFQATT and CDR2 is SNEGSKA (reference sequence). V dropped 6 bases and J dropped 6; count of bases not matched to a gene: 2. This CDR3 is CSAWTGDTQYF. In DNA, the CDR3 is TGCAGTGCATGGACAGGGGATACGCAGTATTTT.

This chain joins TRBV10-3 and TRBJ2-3; maybe TRBD1 (6 bases). CDR3 length: 14 residues. Germline-derived CDR1 and CDR2 are ENHRY and SYGVKD. V was clipped by 3 bases and J by 0 bases, with 7 bases between them. The chain's CDR3 is CAISEQGSTDTQYF. For the CDR3, the DNA is TGTGCCATCAGTGAACAGGGTAGCACAGATACGCAGTATTTT.

Relative to its sample, this clone is medium-sized (0.01 to 0.1%). V is TRBV2 and J is TRBJ2-7; D gene uncertain. The V and J ends lost 6 bases and 5 bases respectively, with 8 bases between them. The CDR3 has 11 residues. Germline assignment: CDR1 SNHLY and CDR2 FYNNEI. CDR3 in DNA: TGTGCCAGCAGCACCGAGGACGAGCAGTACTTC. It codes for CASSTEDEQYF.

This clone has just one count. V is TRBV4-2 and J is TRBJ2-5; no clear D gene. Trimming took off 0 bases at V and 6 bases at J, with 8 bases between the two ends. The CDR3 is made up of 13 amino acids. The germline V gene has CDR1 LGHNA and CDR2 YNFKEQ. The CDR3 sequence: CASSQDPRKTQYF. The CDR3, as DNA: TGTGCCAGCAGCCAAGATCCGAGAAAGACCCAGTACTTC.

The rearrangement links TRBV28 to TRBJ2-1; D unresolved. The CDR3 extends over 14 amino acids. The V end lost 5 bases, the J end lost 9 bases, and 17 bases lay between the germline ends. Germline loops: CDR1 MDHEN, CDR2 SYDVKM. CDR3 sequence (DNA): TGTGCCAGCAGTCTGCTCGGTGGTTCTAGTGAGCAGTTCTTC. Translation: CASSLLGGSSEQFF.

The CDR3 DNA is TGTGCCACCAGCAGAGGCGACAGGGCCTACGAGCAGTACTTC. Residues: CATSRGDRAYEQYF. The chain carries TRBV15 and TRBJ2-7; 7 bases map to TRBD1. The CDR3 has 14 amino acids. Germline V gene lookup returns CDR1 LNHNV and CDR2 YYDKDF (reference sequence). Unmatched junction bases numbered 2, after V lost 1 base and J lost 2 bases.

The genes are TRBV29-1 and TRBJ1-2; 7 nucleotides agree with TRBD1. Trimming at V came to 4 bases and at J to 5 bases, leaving 10 bases not matched to a gene. This CDR3 is 14 amino acids long. Germline CDR1 and CDR2: SQVTM and ANQGSEA. The CDR3 is CSVGRDSGAYGYTF. Here the CDR3 DNA reads TGCAGCGTTGGGCGGGACAGTGGGGCTTATGGCTACACCTTC.

The chain recombines TRBV18 with TRBJ1-5, with D hard to call. The germline gives CDR1 KGHSH, CDR2 LQKENI. The CDR3 loop spans 14 amino acids. Trimming shortened V by 3 bases and J by 7 bases, and 13 bases separated the two germline ends. This CDR3 reads CASSPLGGGQPQHF. Written as DNA, the CDR3 is TGTGCCAGCTCACCTCTGGGAGGAGGGCAGCCCCAGCATTTT.

V is TRBV4-1 and J is TRBJ2-1; possibly TRBD1 or TRBD2 for D (5 bases each). Germline V gene data show CDR1 as MGHRA and CDR2 as YSYEKL. The CDR3 length is 14 residues. With 3 bases removed from V and 5 bases from J, the gap between germline ends came to 11 bases. The chain's CDR3 is CASSQPLGDNEQFF. CDR3 in DNA: TGCGCCAGCAGCCAGCCCCTGGGGGACAATGAGCAGTTCTTC.

The rearrangement uses TRBV15 and TRBJ2-3, with 7 bases aligning to TRBD2. Germline trimming cut 1 base from V and 6 bases from J; bases unmatched to any gene: 7. Germline lookup yields CDR1 LNHNV and CDR2 YYDKDF (reference sequence). The CDR3 length is 15 residues. In DNA form, the CDR3 reads TGTGCCACCAGCAGAGTGGGCGGGAGTAAGGATACGCAGTATTTT. Amino acids: CATSRVGGSKDTQYF.

The chain uses TRBV27 and TRBJ2-7; D assignment may be TRBD1 or TRBD2 (5 bases each). The V gene's germline CDR1 is MNHEY and CDR2 SMNVEV (reference sequence). The CDR3 is 15 residues long. The V and J ends lost 3 bases and 0 bases respectively, with 12 bases between them. The CDR3 reads CASSFRSGPSYEQYF. CDR3 bases: TGTGCCAGCAGTTTTCGATCGGGGCCCTCCTACGAGCAGTACTTC.

The chain links TRBV6-6 to TRBJ1-2, with 8 bases aligning to TRBD1. V trimming: 4 bases; J trimming: 3 bases; junction bases outside the gene matches: 10. CDR1 is MNHNY, CDR2 SVGAGI, per germline (reference sequence). This CDR3 has 16 residues. DNA for the CDR3: TGTGCCAGCAGTTCGCCTGACAGGGGATTAGACTATGGCTACACCTTC. Protein sequence: CASSSPDRGLDYGYTF.

The V gene is TRBV7-9, the J gene TRBJ2-2, with a tentative D call TRBD2 (5 bases). CDR3 length equals 12 residues. Trimming took 7 bases from V and 7 from J, leaving 10 bases between them. Germline CDR1 and CDR2: SEHNR and FQNEAQ (reference sequence). Here the CDR3 reads CASTEGGGELFF. The CDR3 DNA reads as TGTGCCAGCACCGAAGGAGGCGGGGAGCTGTTTTTT.

This clone was seen just once. Here the CDR3 reads CASSQTFRGPQETQYF. The CDR3 coding sequence is TGCGCCAGCAGCCAGACGTTTAGGGGGCCGCAAGAGACCCAGTACTTC. The chain joins TRBV4-1 to TRBJ2-5, with 7 nucleotides matching TRBD1. Germline V gene lookup returns CDR1 MGHRA and CDR2 YSYEKL. This CDR3 is built from 16 residues. Unmatched junction bases numbered 9, after V lost 3 bases and J lost 2 bases.

The rearrangement links TRBV28 to TRBJ1-3; TRBD1 aligns across 7 bases. This CDR3 comprises 17 residues. V lost 4 bases and J lost 0; bases outside the gene matches: 9. The V gene's germline CDR1 is MDHEN and CDR2 SYDVKM. CDR3 residues: CASSSPGQLYSGNTIYF. The CDR3 DNA is TGTGCCAGCAGTTCCCCGGGACAGCTCTACTCTGGAAACACCATATATTTT.